Following are 32 T cell receptor beta chains from one sample sequenced in a study of shared clonotypes between healthy human individuals. Method: immunoSEQ multiplex PCR; TCRdb's copy keeps in-frame clones and lacks some. The table lists some 2 million clones, approximately 95% of them singletons. The material sequenced was naive CD4+ T cells sorted from blood. The subset was: CD45RA+ positively selected. The source is a man younger than 30 in good health.

The genes are TRBV7-2 and TRBJ2-2, with 9 bases fitting TRBD1. J gave up 6 bases and V 5 bases, and 10 bases lay outside the gene matches. The CDR3 consists of 16 residues. Germline CDR1 reads SGHTA; CDR2 reads FQGNSA. As DNA, the CDR3 is TGTGCCAGCAGCCTTGACAGGGGGAGGTCGGCCGGGGAGCTGTTTTTT. Translating it yields CASSLDRGRSAGELFF.

This chain joins TRBV7-2 and TRBJ2-5; D call uncertain. The CDR3 has 14 residues. Germline CDR1 is SGHTA and CDR2 is FQGNSA. Trimming cost V 5 bases and J 5 bases, with 15 bases left between them. This CDR3 reads CASSVRWGLETQYF. The CDR3 nucleotides read TGTGCCAGCAGCGTTAGATGGGGTTTGGAGACCCAGTACTTC.

The chain couples TRBV7-9 to TRBJ2-7; maybe TRBD1 (5 bases). The CDR3 loop spans 14 amino acids. V was cut by 7 bases and J by 5 bases, with 18 bases left in between. Germline V gives CDR1 SEHNR, CDR2 FQNEAQ (reference sequence). CDR3 sequence reads: CASMGSRAVDEQYF. DNA for the CDR3: TGTGCCAGCATGGGGTCCAGGGCGGTTGACGAGCAGTACTTC.

This chain links TRBV25-1 with TRBJ1-2, with D possibly TRBD1 on 5 matching bases. Trimming pared 5 bases from V and 4 bases from J, leaving 14 bases between. The CDR3 has 14 amino acids. The germline CDR1 and CDR2 sequences are MGHDK and SYGVNS. The CDR3 protein is CASSPQTASYGYTF. The CDR3 DNA reads as TGTGCCAGCAGTCCCCAGACAGCCTCCTATGGCTACACCTTC.

Remarks on this clone: The sample holds other DNA sequences that translate to the same CDR3. The chain joins TRBV11-3 to TRBJ1-1; D gene uncertain. V gave up 5 bases and J gave up 2 bases, with 9 bases separating them. Germline V gene data show CDR1 as SGHNT and CDR2 as YENEEA. This CDR3 region has 13 residues. CDR3 in amino acids: CASSLDTNTEAFF. CDR3 sequence (DNA): TGTGCCAGCAGCCTCGACACCAACACTGAAGCTTTCTTT.

This chain connects TRBV19 to TRBJ1-1; weak D call: TRBD1 (5 bases). Trimming took 6 bases from V and 0 from J, leaving 11 bases between them. The CDR3 spans 14 residues. CDR1 LNHDA and CDR2 SQIVND come from the germline V gene (reference sequence). The CDR3 DNA reads TGTGCCAGTAGGACACAGGCTGTGAACACTGAAGCTTTCTTT. Encoded protein: CASRTQAVNTEAFF.

This clone is a singleton in its sample. The V gene is TRBV5-1, the J gene TRBJ2-1, with D perhaps TRBD2 (5 bases). Trimming took 5 bases from V and 8 from J, leaving 8 bases between them. Germline CDR1 and CDR2: SGHRS and YFSETQ. The CDR3 runs to 11 residues. The CDR3 sequence is CASSASYEQFF. CDR3 nucleotides: TGCGCCAGCAGTGCTAGCTATGAGCAGTTCTTC.

The chain carries TRBV7-8 and TRBJ2-1; 7 nucleotides align to TRBD2. Trimming removed 5 bases from V and 6 bases from J; junction bases left unmatched: 7. Germline values: CDR1 SGHVS, CDR2 FQNEAQ. This CDR3 is built from 14 residues. CDR3 in DNA: TGTGCCAGCAGCCCGCTTACGGGAGGCAATGAGCAGTTCTTC. Protein sequence: CASSPLTGGNEQFF.

Of note for this clone: This may be a read error: a much more frequent sequence differs by one nucleotide. The chain links TRBV2 to TRBJ1-5; possible D gene TRBD1, 5 bases. In germline, CDR1 is SNHLY, CDR2 FYNNEI. This CDR3 region has 16 residues. The CDR3 DNA reads as TGTACCACCGATTCCAGGGAGAATGTCGTCAATCAGCCCCAGCATTTT. Translation gives CTTDSRENVVNQPQHF.

The chain links TRBV4-1 to TRBJ2-5, with D perhaps assigned TRBD1 or TRBD2 (5 bases each). Between the trimmed V and J ends, which lost 3 bases and 3 bases, there was a span of 14 bases. The CDR3 length is 15 residues. Germline V gene data show CDR1 as MGHRA and CDR2 as YSYEKL. This chain's CDR3 is CASSHGSGLKETQYF. In DNA form, the CDR3 reads TGCGCCAGCAGCCATGGGTCGGGGCTAAAAGAGACCCAGTACTTC.

V gene TRBV5-1 combines with J gene TRBJ1-2; weak D call: TRBD1 (6 bases). Trimming cost V 4 bases and J 8 bases, with 18 bases left between them. This CDR3 comprises 14 residues. Germline-derived CDR1 and CDR2 are SGHRS and YFSETQ. The CDR3: CASSPISQGGGYTF. Here the CDR3 DNA reads TGCGCCAGCAGCCCCATCTCACAGGGAGGAGGCTACACCTTC.

The chain has TRBV10-3 and TRBJ2-7; 10 bases fit TRBD1. The length of the CDR3 is 14 residues. Looked up from germline, CDR1 is ENHRY and CDR2 is SYGVKD. The J segment lost 6 bases and the V segment lost 3 bases, leaving 5 bases of the junction unmatched. The CDR3 spells CAISDSRDRGEQYF. The CDR3 bases are TGTGCCATCAGTGATTCCCGGGACAGGGGCGAGCAGTACTTC.

For this clone: Distinct nucleotide sequences in the sample also encode this CDR3. This chain links TRBV30 with TRBJ2-7; TRBD2 might be the D (5 bases). CDR3 length equals 13 residues. The ends were cut back, 0 bases at V and 1 base at J, with 7 bases in the middle. Germline V gives CDR1 GTSNPN, CDR2 SVGIG (reference sequence). CDR3 sequence reads: CAWSVGLSYEQYF. The CDR3 region has the DNA TGTGCCTGGAGTGTTGGACTTTCCTACGAGCAGTACTTC.

This clone is a singleton in its sample. This rearrangement joins TRBV9 to TRBJ2-2, with 13 bases fitting TRBD2. Germline trimming cut 3 bases from V and 6 bases from J; bases unmatched to any gene: 2. The germline gives CDR1 SGDLS, CDR2 YYNGEE. The CDR3 sequence is 15 residues long. Here the CDR3 reads CASSGLAGGPGELFF. The CDR3 nucleotides are TGTGCCAGCAGCGGACTAGCGGGAGGCCCCGGGGAGCTGTTTTTT.

The rearrangement joins TRBV10-3 to TRBJ2-7; D ambiguous. The V and J ends lost 5 bases and 1 base respectively, with 18 bases between them. The CDR3 length is 16 residues. Germline assignment: CDR1 ENHRY and CDR2 SYGVKD. Written as DNA, the CDR3 is TGTGCCATCAGTCCTCTTCGGTGGTCTTCTTCCTACGAGCAGTACTTC. As protein: CAISPLRWSSSYEQYF.

This rearrangement joins TRBV28 to TRBJ2-7, with 12 positions matching TRBD1. The CDR3 length is 16 residues. The V gene's germline CDR1 is MDHEN and CDR2 SYDVKM. Trimming removed 5 bases from V and 6 bases from J; junction bases left unmatched: 11. The CDR3 region is CASSILGTGGSLEQYF. The DNA of the CDR3 is TGTGCCAGCAGTATCTTAGGGACAGGGGGCTCTCTCGAGCAGTACTTC.

The chain employs TRBV13 and TRBJ2-3; D is perhaps TRBD2 (6 bases). Germline CDR1 PRHDT, CDR2 FYEKMQ (reference sequence). Trimming cost V 0 bases and J 3 bases, with 13 bases left between them. The CDR3 spans 16 residues. In DNA form, the CDR3 reads TGTGCCAGCAGCTTAGGATGGCGGGGCAAGACAGATACGCAGTATTTT. It yields the protein CASSLGWRGKTDTQYF. The whole variable domain, filled in from reference TRBV13 and TRBJ2-3, reads AAGVIQSPRHLIKEKRETATLKCYPIPRHDTVYWYQQGPGQDPQFLISFYEKMQSDKGSIPDRFSAQQFSDYHSELNMSSLELGDSALYFCASSLGWRGKTDTQYFGPGTRLTVL.

This chain joins TRBV18 and TRBJ2-7; D is unresolved. This CDR3 region has 17 residues. V shed 0 bases and J shed 5 bases, with 20 bases lying between them. Germline V gives CDR1 KGHSH, CDR2 LQKENI. CDR3 amino acids: CASSPPGYLGGKNEQYF. The CDR3 DNA sequence: TGTGCCAGCTCACCACCGGGGTATCTGGGTGGGAAGAACGAGCAGTACTTC.

V and J are TRBV2 and TRBJ2-7; 8 nucleotides line up with TRBD2. The V gene's germline CDR1 is SNHLY and CDR2 FYNNEI. The CDR3 runs to 13 residues. The V gene end was trimmed by 7 bases and the J gene end by 3 bases; junction bases not matched to a gene: 5. This CDR3 is CASKIAGNYEQYF. The CDR3 nucleotides read TGTGCCAGCAAGATAGCGGGAAACTACGAGCAGTACTTC.

V is TRBV28 and J is TRBJ2-7, with D perhaps matching TRBD1 (7 bases). Trimming left V 6 bases short and J 0 bases short, with 15 bases between. From germline, CDR1 is MDHEN and CDR2 SYDVKM. The CDR3 has 15 residues. CDR3 protein: CASSQGGRPSYEQYF. Written as DNA, the CDR3 is TGTGCCAGCAGCCAGGGGGGCAGACCCTCCTACGAGCAGTACTTC.

The rearrangement uses TRBV5-5 and TRBJ2-7; tentative D call: TRBD2 (5 bases). The CDR3 runs to 14 residues. Trimming took 0 bases from V and 5 from J, leaving 12 bases between them. In germline, CDR1 is SGHKS, CDR2 YYEKEE (reference sequence). This chain's CDR3 is CASSLAGTGNEQYF. Here the CDR3 DNA reads TGTGCCAGCAGCTTGGCGGGTACGGGAAACGAGCAGTACTTC.

This clone was counted once. The chain links TRBV30 to TRBJ1-1; D is ambiguous. CDR1 and CDR2 (germline): GTSNPN, SVGIG (reference sequence). This CDR3 has 13 amino acids. V was shortened by 3 bases and J by 9 bases, with 17 bases between the two germline ends. CDR3 sequence: CAWSLGGIPQAFF. Written as DNA, the CDR3 is TGTGCCTGGAGCCTTGGAGGGATCCCCCAAGCTTTCTTT.

This clone was picked up one time. The chain uses TRBV27 and TRBJ2-7, with D unclear. The CDR3 runs 16 residues. Germline V gives CDR1 MNHEY, CDR2 SMNVEV (reference sequence). V lost 5 bases, J lost 0 bases, and 17 bases lay in between. Here the CDR3 reads CASSATRKGPSYEQYF. The CDR3 nucleotides read TGTGCCAGCAGTGCAACCCGAAAAGGACCCTCCTACGAGCAGTACTTC.

This clone was picked up one time. This chain links TRBV4-3 with TRBJ2-7; 8 positions match TRBD2. The CDR3 spans 18 residues. J lost 5 bases, V lost 1 base, and 16 bases had no gene match. The germline V gene has CDR1 LGHNA and CDR2 YSLEER. The CDR3 loop reads CASSQGRSSGPLGDEQYF. The CDR3 DNA reads as TGCGCCAGCAGCCAAGGAAGGTCTAGCGGGCCCCTCGGAGACGAGCAGTACTTC.

Comments on this clone: Other nucleotide sequences from this sample produce the same CDR3. The rearrangement joins TRBV7-9 to TRBJ2-7; D is uncertain. Trimming took 4 bases from V and 3 from J, leaving 7 bases between them. This CDR3 is 12 amino acids long. The germline V gene has CDR1 SEHNR and CDR2 FQNEAQ (reference sequence). The chain's CDR3 is CASSYSSYEQYF. In DNA form, the CDR3 reads TGTGCCAGCAGCTACAGCAGCTACGAGCAGTACTTC.

The CDR3 nucleotides read TGTGCCAGCAGTTTATTAGGGACTAGCGGACTCTACGAGCAGTACTTC. Translation gives CASSLLGTSGLYEQYF. The gene calls are TRBV27 and TRBJ2-7; TRBD2 matches at 11 bases. The CDR3 covers 16 residues. Germline loops: CDR1 MNHEY, CDR2 SMNVEV (reference sequence). V dropped 1 base and J dropped 3; count of bases not matched to a gene: 5.

J is TRBJ2-7 and V is TRBV10-1; 11 nucleotides line up with TRBD1. Trimming took 3 bases from V and 1 from J; bases not matched to a gene: 5. The CDR3 consists of 16 residues. Germline CDR1 and CDR2: WNHNN and SYGVQD (reference sequence). CDR3 residues: CASSDHRDRGSYEQYF. The CDR3 DNA reads TGCGCCAGCAGTGACCACCGGGACAGGGGGTCCTACGAGCAGTACTTC.

The chain combines TRBV28 with TRBJ2-3; 8 bases agree with TRBD1. The V segment lost 2 bases and the J segment 2 bases; nucleotides outside the gene matches: 9. CDR1 is MDHEN, CDR2 SYDVKM, per germline. The CDR3 consists of 17 residues. The CDR3 loop reads CASSLIAQTGATDTQYF. CDR3 nucleotides: TGTGCCAGCAGTTTAATCGCCCAGACAGGGGCCACAGATACGCAGTATTTT.

CDR3 sequence (DNA): TGTGCCAGCAGTTACAGTACAGACACCTTCCCCTACGAGCAGTACTTC. Translating it yields CASSYSTDTFPYEQYF. This rearrangement joins TRBV6-6 to TRBJ2-7; D remains ambiguous. V shed 2 bases and J shed 2 bases, with 16 bases lying between them. The CDR3 is made up of 16 amino acids. The germline V gene has CDR1 MNHNY and CDR2 SVGAGI (reference sequence).

This clone has a handful of counts. J is TRBJ2-4 and V is TRBV30; D could derive from TRBD1 or TRBD2 (7 bases each). V was trimmed by 2 bases and J by 6 bases, leaving 11 bases between them. The germline gives CDR1 GTSNPN, CDR2 SVGIG (reference sequence). This CDR3 comprises 13 residues. The CDR3 DNA reads TGTGCCTGGAGTACAGGGGAGGGAAACATTCAGTACTTC. This translates into CAWSTGEGNIQYF. The variable domain in full, completed from reference TRBV30 and TRBJ2-4, reads SQTIHQWPATLVQPVGSPLSLECTVEGTSNPNLYWYRQAAGRGLQLLFYSVGIGQISSEVPQNLSASRPQDRQFILSSKKLLLSDSGFYLCAWSTGEGNIQYFGAGTRLSVL.

This sequence joins TRBV18 and TRBJ2-7; tentative D call: TRBD2 (6 bases). CDR1 and CDR2 from the germline V gene are KGHSH and LQKENI. The CDR3 consists of 14 residues. Trimming shortened V by 3 bases and J by 5 bases, and 14 bases separated the two germline ends. As DNA, the CDR3 is TGTGCCAGCTCACCCCTTACCTCGGGGGACGAGCAGTACTTC. It translates to CASSPLTSGDEQYF.

V gene TRBV2 combines with J gene TRBJ1-5; 8 nucleotides line up with TRBD1. The V and J ends lost 6 bases and 3 bases, in that order; junction bases with no gene match: 7. CDR1 is SNHLY and CDR2 is FYNNEI in the germline V gene. The CDR3 sequence is 15 residues long. The CDR3 bases are TGTGCCAGCAGCGCGGACAGGGCCCCCAATCAGCCCCAGCATTTT. This translates into CASSADRAPNQPQHF. Full variable domain (rest looked up from reference TRBV2 and TRBJ1-5): EPEVTQTPSHQVTQMGQEVILRCVPISNHLYFYWYRQILGQKVEFLVSFYNNEISEKSEIFDDQFSVERPDGSNFTLKIRSTKLEDSAMYFCASSADRAPNQPQHFGDGTRLSIL.